This T cell receptor (beta chain) was found in a study of regulatory T cells in long-lasting Graves disease. Findings and limits, study-wide: Persistent disease was associated with favored TRBV28 usage and with favored use of TRBJ1-2 and TRBJ2-5.

This clonotype was found many times. Its antigen is currently unknown. Time point meaning: newly diagnosed GD, antithyroid drugs for less than 3 months. PBMC RNA was the source of the TCR library. The authors drew approximately 10 milliliters of peripheral blood into EDTA tubes. The germline CDR1 and CDR2 sequences are ENHRY and SYGVKD. V trimming: 3 bases; J trimming: 6 bases; junction bases outside the gene matches: 13. There are 16 residues in the CDR3. Both iRepertoire HTBI primers and Arm-PCR of CDR3 regions were used to build the TCR beta libraries. TCRdb re-derived calls from the multiplex PCR reads in MiXCR, one entry per CDR3 protein. Found here are 540,000 or so distinct CDR3 sequences, about 13% of them singletons; the top ten hold about 10%. These data were likewise used in another study, on T cells in Graves' hyperthyroidism and ophthalmopathy. From that study: Researchers ran a first-round RT-PCR on the TCR CDR3 using the HTBI primer set. The model anticipated ophthalmopathy a median about 7 months pre-onset.

The sequenced sample was peripheral blood mononuclear cells (PBMCs), obtained at new diagnosis, from a patient treated with antithyroid drugs. The genes are TRBV10-3 and TRBJ2-7; the match to TRBD2 covers 8 bases. This clonotype was sampled from a man aged 30 to 39 with Graves disease. CDR3 coding DNA: TGTGCCATCAGTGATGCGACGGCGGGAGGTTCCAGCGAGCAGTACTTC. Translation: CAISDATAGGSSEQYF.